Reported below is one TCR beta chain. The data are from a study of blood T cell repertoires in COVID-19. Across the whole study: COVID-19 samples collected from the United States, Italy and Spain covered acute and convalescent phases. PBMCs, B-cell-depleted T cells, or T cells provided the cDNA or gDNA that made up the material.

As originally analysed: Reference gene primers were amplified, and this amplification served to estimate nucleated cell counts. Method: immunoSEQ multiplex PCR; TCRdb's copy keeps in-frame clones and lacks some. V, J and clone size were drawn from that table, and D and trimming were deduced from the DNA. The sample has under 350,000 clones, approximately 91% seen once. The ends lost 5 bases at V and 5 bases at J; junction bases unmatched: 11. Germline-derived CDR1 and CDR2 are SNHLY and FYNNEI. The length of the CDR3 is 15 residues. Sequenced: peripheral blood. This clonotype was sampled from a man in his fifties or sixties with acute or convalescent COVID-19. The rearrangement joins TRBV2 to TRBJ1-1; TRBD1 aligns across 7 bases. The CDR3: CASSLQGGRQTEAFF. CDR3 bases: TGTGCCAGCAGTCTTCAGGGGGGCCGACAGACTGAAGCTTTCTTT.